This T cell receptor beta chain is from a study of T cell responses to AZD1222 COVID-19 vaccine. The study's findings and limits: A mostly white British donor set with more females was recruited, and clonal diversity was possibly underestimated.

A note on this clone: The antigen remains unidentified.

TCRdb keeps only in-frame clones here, not all; method: immunoSEQ multiplex PCR. The repertoire consists of 180,000 or so clones, with 88% occurring once and the leading ten covering 26%. V was trimmed by 5 bases and J by 5 bases, leaving 21 bases between them. The CDR3 is 16 residues long. CDR1 is SEHNR and CDR2 is FQNEAQ in the germline V gene (reference sequence). Pooled in the analysis were second doses at about 4 or about 12 weeks. Sample: peripheral blood, taken 28 days after the second AZD1222 dose. The rearrangement joins TRBV7-9 to TRBJ1-1; D remains unclear. This sequence originates from an adult who received the AZD1222 COVID-19 vaccine. Here the CDR3 DNA reads TGTGCCAGCAGCGGGCGGGGATCAAATCTGCCAACTGAAGCTTTCTTT. It yields the protein CASSGRGSNLPTEAFF.